The T cell receptor beta chain described here comes from a study of cytomegalovirus exposure and HLA in healthy donors. Study-wide context: An early release of data contained about 85 million unique TCRs, which came from HLA-typed donors. The study, taken as a whole, reports: With DRB1 most and HLA-C fewest, TCR association rates differed between HLA loci in a later analysis.

CDR3 length: 16 amino acids. J gave up 4 bases and V 4 bases, and 9 bases lay outside the gene matches. CDR1 is SGHDN, CDR2 FVKESK, per germline. As concerns this clone: Its target is unknown.

PCR involved 60 Vbeta and 13 Jbeta primers. Clones were read by immunoSEQ multiplex PCR, and TCRdb kept only the in-frame ones, dropping some. The repertoire holds under 200,000 clones, over 70% seen once, with 1.3% in the top ten. The clonotype originates from a man aged 45-60 years in good health and CMV-seropositive. Sequencing was performed on PBMCs. This chain connects TRBV14 to TRBJ2-5; TRBD1 aligns across 10 bases. The CDR3 here is CASSLSGTGVRETQYF. In DNA, the CDR3 is TGTGCCAGCAGCCTTTCCGGGACAGGGGTACGAGAGACCCAGTACTTC.